These 15 T cell receptor beta chains originate from one sample sequenced in a study of shared clonotypes between healthy human individuals. In the naive CD8 group, cells lacked CD45RO and were positively selected for CCR7, so terminally differentiated effector memory CD45RA+ cells were left out. Method: immunoSEQ multiplex PCR; TCRdb's copy keeps in-frame clones and lacks some. The sample records hundreds of thousands of clones, approximately 95% being singletons. The sequenced sample was naive CD8+ T cells sorted from blood. Receptors were obtained from a woman under 40 in good health.

The chain recombines TRBV7-8 with TRBJ1-4; tentative D call: TRBD1 (6 bases). CDR3 size: 18 residues. Germline V gene sequence: CDR1 SGHVS, CDR2 FQNEAQ. V lost 5 bases and J 6 bases, leaving 25 bases between the germline ends. CDR3 amino acids: CASSQNGETGYLYEKLFF. In DNA form, the CDR3 reads TGTGCCAGCAGCCAAAACGGCGAAACAGGGTATCTCTATGAAAAACTGTTTTTT.

This chain uses TRBV2 with TRBJ2-7; TRBD2 matches at 8 bases. The germline V gene encodes CDR1 SNHLY and CDR2 FYNNEI. The V and J ends lost 8 bases and 3 bases, in that order; junction bases with no gene match: 12. This CDR3 is 15 amino acids long. The DNA of the CDR3 is TGTGCCAGCGGGACTAGGACTAGCTGGCACTACGAGCAGTACTTC. Encoded protein: CASGTRTSWHYEQYF.

The rearrangement links TRBV7-6 to TRBJ1-1; D gene ambiguous. The germline gives CDR1 SGHVS, CDR2 FNYEAQ. This CDR3 region has 14 residues. V was trimmed by 4 bases and J by 4 bases, leaving 13 bases between them. The DNA for the CDR3 is TGTGCCAGCAGCTCCCGTGGCCTTGGCACTGAAGCTTTCTTT. Its translation: CASSSRGLGTEAFF. The full variable domain, completed using reference TRBV7-6 and TRBJ1-1, is GAGVSQSPRYKVTKRGQDVALRCDPISGHVSLYWYRQALGQGPEFLTYFNYEAQQDKSGLPNDRFSAERPEGSISTLTIQRTEQRDSAMYRCASSSRGLGTEAFFGQGTRLTVV.

The sample holds one count of this clone. This sample also contains other DNA sequences that code for the same CDR3. This chain connects TRBV27 to TRBJ2-1, with a weak D call TRBD2 (5 bases). Germline V gene lookup returns CDR1 MNHEY and CDR2 SMNVEV (reference sequence). This CDR3 region has 13 residues. Trimming cost V 4 bases and J 4 bases, with 8 bases left between them. DNA of the CDR3: TGTGCCAGCAGTTCCGGGGTATACAATGAGCAGTTCTTC. Encoded protein: CASSSGVYNEQFF.

The chain links TRBV4-1 to TRBJ2-1; weak D call: TRBD1 (6 bases). The germline CDR1 and CDR2 sequences are MGHRA and YSYEKL. V lost 0 bases and J lost 4, with 16 bases in between. The CDR3 is 17 amino acids. The CDR3 region is CASSQDSSQGPYNEQFF. CDR3 coding DNA: TGCGCCAGCAGCCAAGACTCCTCTCAGGGGCCTTACAATGAGCAGTTCTTC.

J is TRBJ1-2 and V is TRBV19; no reliable D call. The CDR3 consists of 12 residues. V lost 10 bases and J lost 4, with 13 bases in between. Germline CDR1 and CDR2: LNHDA and SQIVND (reference sequence). The CDR3: CATRGRVYGYTF. Written as DNA, the CDR3 is TGTGCCACCCGAGGACGGGTCTATGGCTACACCTTC.

This sequence joins TRBV19 and TRBJ2-1, with TRBD2 matching over 11 bases. Germline CDR1 reads LNHDA; CDR2 reads SQIVND (reference sequence). This CDR3 is 16 amino acids long. Trimming cost V 5 bases and J 7 bases; bases outside gene matches: 10. The CDR3 loop is CASSPPGLAVPNEQFF. The CDR3, as DNA: TGTGCCAGTAGTCCTCCGGGACTAGCGGTTCCTAATGAGCAGTTCTTC.

This clone came up once. The chain employs TRBV2 and TRBJ2-7; D is ambiguous. V lost 5 bases and J lost 5, with 16 bases in between. CDR1 and CDR2 from the germline V gene are SNHLY and FYNNEI. The CDR3 runs 14 residues. CDR3 bases: TGTGCCAGCAGTAACTTAGTTTTGCTGGACGAGCAGTACTTC. Translation gives CASSNLVLLDEQYF.

The rearrangement uses TRBV7-6 and TRBJ2-7; 8 bases line up with TRBD2. Germline V gene data show CDR1 as SGHVS and CDR2 as FNYEAQ. V lost 5 bases to trimming and J lost 0 bases; unmatched junction nucleotides: 6. This CDR3 is built from 15 residues. The CDR3 nucleotides read TGTGCCAGCAGCGCGGGGGGTTCCGTCTCCTACGAGCAGTACTTC. It codes for CASSAGGSVSYEQYF.

The chain combines TRBV2 with TRBJ1-2; no clear D. CDR3 length: 17 residues. Trimming took 2 bases from V and 6 from J, leaving 22 bases between them. Per the germline V gene, CDR1 is SNHLY and CDR2 is FYNNEI. CDR3 loop: CASSEILRQEAGDGYTF. For the CDR3, the DNA is TGTGCCAGCAGTGAAATTTTACGCCAAGAAGCCGGCGATGGCTACACCTTC.

This sequence joins TRBV27 and TRBJ2-7; maybe TRBD2 (6 bases). The CDR3 runs 16 residues. Germline CDR1 reads MNHEY; CDR2 reads SMNVEV (reference sequence). Trimming removed 0 bases at V and 6 bases at J, with 18 bases between. CDR3 sequence: CASSLSPGGGRSEQYF. The CDR3 coding sequence is TGTGCCAGCAGTTTATCGCCGGGTGGGGGGAGGAGCGAGCAGTACTTC.

The chain recombines TRBV4-1 with TRBJ2-5; 8 bases match TRBD2. The CDR3 length is 19 residues. CDR1 is MGHRA, CDR2 YSYEKL, per germline. Trimming took 4 bases from V and 1 from J; bases not matched to a gene: 17. The CDR3 sequence: CASSRTGIAGTQSQETQYF. DNA for the CDR3: TGCGCCAGCAGCCGAACGGGGATAGCGGGAACTCAATCCCAAGAGACCCAGTACTTC.

The chain combines TRBV7-9 with TRBJ1-1; D possibly corresponds to TRBD1 (5 bases). Germline V CDR1 and CDR2: SEHNR, FQNEAQ (reference sequence). CDR3 length equals 15 residues. Trimming took 4 bases from V and 2 from J, leaving 14 bases between them. The CDR3 DNA reads as TGTGCCAGCAGCTCGGTCGCCGGGACCAACACTGAAGCTTTCTTT. This sequence encodes CASSSVAGTNTEAFF.

The rearrangement uses TRBV5-6 and TRBJ2-7; possibly TRBD1 or TRBD2 for D (5 bases each). This CDR3 spans 15 amino acids. CDR1 SGHDT and CDR2 YYEEEE come from the germline V gene. V was cut by 0 bases and J by 0 bases, with 10 bases left in between. CDR3 loop: CASSLVGEYSYEQYF. The DNA of the CDR3 is TGTGCCAGCAGCTTGGTGGGGGAATACTCCTACGAGCAGTACTTC. Looking up the rest from reference TRBV5-6 and TRBJ2-7 gives the full variable domain: DAGVTQSPTHLIKTRGQQVTLRCSPKSGHDTVSWYQQALGQGPQFIFQYYEEEERQRGNFPDRFSGHQFPNYSSELNVNALLLGDSALYLCASSLVGEYSYEQYFGPGTRLTVT.

This chain links TRBV4-2 with TRBJ2-2; tentative D call: TRBD2 (6 bases). V was pared by 0 bases and J by 5 bases, with 10 bases between. The CDR3 extends over 15 amino acids. Germline assignment: CDR1 LGHNA and CDR2 YNFKEQ. This CDR3 reads CASSQEEGSTGELFF. CDR3 nucleotides: TGTGCCAGCAGCCAAGAGGAGGGAAGTACCGGGGAGCTGTTTTTT.